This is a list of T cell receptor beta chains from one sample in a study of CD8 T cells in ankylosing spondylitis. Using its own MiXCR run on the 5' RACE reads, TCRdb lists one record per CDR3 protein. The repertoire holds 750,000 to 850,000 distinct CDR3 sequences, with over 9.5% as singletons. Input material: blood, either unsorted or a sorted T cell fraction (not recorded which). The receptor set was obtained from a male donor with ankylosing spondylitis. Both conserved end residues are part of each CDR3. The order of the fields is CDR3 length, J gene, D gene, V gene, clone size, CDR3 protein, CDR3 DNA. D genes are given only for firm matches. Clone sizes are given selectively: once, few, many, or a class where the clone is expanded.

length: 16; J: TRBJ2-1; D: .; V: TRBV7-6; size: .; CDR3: CASSSPTRSSYNEQIF; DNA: TGTGCCAGCAGCTCCCCGACTCGTAGCTCCTACAATGAGCAGATCTTC
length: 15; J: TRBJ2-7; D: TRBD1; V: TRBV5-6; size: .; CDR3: CASSLAGDSLYEQYF; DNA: TGTGCCAGCAGCTTGGCTGGGGACAGCCTTTACGAGCAGTACTTC
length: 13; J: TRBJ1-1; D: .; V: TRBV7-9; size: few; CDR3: CASSLMGPAEAFF; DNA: TGTGCCAGCAGCTTAATGGGTCCTGCTGAAGCTTTCTTT
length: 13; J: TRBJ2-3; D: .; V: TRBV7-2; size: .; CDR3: CASSLVFQTSQYF; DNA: TGTGCCAGCAGCTTAGTTTTCCAAACTTCGCAGTATTTT
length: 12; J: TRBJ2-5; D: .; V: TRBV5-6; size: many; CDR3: CASRRAQETQYF; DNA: TGTGCCAGCAGACGCGCCCAAGAGACCCAGTACTTC
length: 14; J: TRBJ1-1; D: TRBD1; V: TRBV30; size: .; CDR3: CAWVTGGSSGEAFF; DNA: TGTGCCTGGGTAACAGGGGGCTCCTCGGGTGAAGCTTTCTTT
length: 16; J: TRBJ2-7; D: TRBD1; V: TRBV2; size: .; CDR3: CASSDDEWTGSYEQYF; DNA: TGTGCCAGCAGTGATGATGAGTGGACAGGGTCCTACGAGCAGTACTTC
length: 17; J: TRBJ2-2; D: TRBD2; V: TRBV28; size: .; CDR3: CASTQGLAGSNTGELFF; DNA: TGTGCCAGCACCCAAGGACTAGCGGGTTCGAACACCGGGGAGCTGTTTTTT
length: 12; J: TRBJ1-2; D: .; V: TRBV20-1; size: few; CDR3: CSATKEIYGYTF; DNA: TGCAGTGCTACCAAGGAGATCTATGGCTACACCTTC
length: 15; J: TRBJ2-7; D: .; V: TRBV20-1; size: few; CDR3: CSARLGHADSYEQYF; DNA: TGCAGTGCTAGGCTCGGACACGCCGACTCCTACGAGCAGTACTTC
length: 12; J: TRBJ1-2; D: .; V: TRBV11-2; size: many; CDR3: CASSATSYGYTF; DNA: TGTGCCAGCAGCGCGACCAGCTATGGCTACACCTTC
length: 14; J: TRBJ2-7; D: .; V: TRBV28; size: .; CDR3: CASSVPVWIHEQYF; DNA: TGTGCCAGCAGTGTCCCGGTGTGGATCCACGAGCAGTACTTC
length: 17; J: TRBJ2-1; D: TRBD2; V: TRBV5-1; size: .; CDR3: CASSELTSGRASNEQFF; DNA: TGCGCCAGCAGCGAATTGACTAGCGGGAGGGCCTCCAATGAGCAGTTCTTC
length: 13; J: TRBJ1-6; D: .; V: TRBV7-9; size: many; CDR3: CASSLSVGSPLHF; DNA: TGTGCCAGCAGCTTGTCGGTTGGTTCACCCCTCCACTTT
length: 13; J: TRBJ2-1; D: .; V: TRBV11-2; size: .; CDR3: CASSGSPEETQFF; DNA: TGTGCCAGCAGCGGTTCCCCGGAGGAAACCCAGTTCTTC
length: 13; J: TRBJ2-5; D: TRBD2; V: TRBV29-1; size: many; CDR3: CSVGRTSQETQYF; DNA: TGCAGCGTTGGACGGACTAGTCAGGAGACCCAGTACTTC
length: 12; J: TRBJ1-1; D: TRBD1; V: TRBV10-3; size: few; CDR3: CAIGTGNTEAFF; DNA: TGTGCCATTGGGACAGGGAACACTGAAGCTTTCTTT
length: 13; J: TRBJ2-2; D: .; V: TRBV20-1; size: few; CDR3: CSAWSVATGELFF; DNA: TGCAGTGCCTGGAGCGTTGCTACCGGGGAGCTGTTTTTT
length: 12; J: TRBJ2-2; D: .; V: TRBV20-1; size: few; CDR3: CSARENGGELFF; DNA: TGCAGTGCTAGAGAAAATGGCGGGGAGCTGTTTTTT
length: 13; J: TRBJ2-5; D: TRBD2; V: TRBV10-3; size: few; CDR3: CAISGREEETQYF; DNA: TGTGCCATCAGTGGGCGGGAGGAAGAGACCCAGTACTTC
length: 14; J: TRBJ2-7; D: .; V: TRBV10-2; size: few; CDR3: CASSEGGPSYEQYF; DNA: TGCGCCAGCAGTGAGGGCGGGCCCTCCTACGAGCAGTACTTC
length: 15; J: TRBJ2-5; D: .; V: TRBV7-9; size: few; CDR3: CASSSQWPNQETQYF; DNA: TGTGCCAGCAGCTCCCAGTGGCCTAATCAAGAGACCCAGTACTTC
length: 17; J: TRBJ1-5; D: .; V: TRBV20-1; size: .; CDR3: CSARDYPSGRANQPQHF; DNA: TGCAGTGCTAGAGATTACCCTAGTGGCAGGGCTAATCAGCCCCAGCATTTT
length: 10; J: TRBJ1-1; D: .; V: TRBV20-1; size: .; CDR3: CVRFGTEAFF; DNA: TGCGTCCGCTTCGGCACTGAAGCTTTCTTT
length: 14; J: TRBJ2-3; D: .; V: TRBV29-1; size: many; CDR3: CSVAGKKGADTQYF; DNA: TGCAGCGTTGCCGGAAAGAAAGGCGCAGATACGCAGTATTTT
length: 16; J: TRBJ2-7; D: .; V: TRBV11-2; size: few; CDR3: CASSSIPGQGLYEQYF; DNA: TGTGCCAGCAGCTCGATCCCCGGCCAGGGTCTTTACGAGCAGTACTTC
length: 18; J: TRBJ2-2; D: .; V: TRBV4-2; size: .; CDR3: CASSQGGIQDANTGELFF; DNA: TGTGCCAGCAGCCAAGGGGGAATCCAGGATGCGAACACCGGGGAGCTGTTTTTT
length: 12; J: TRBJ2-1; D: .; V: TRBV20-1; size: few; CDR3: CSASITADEQFF; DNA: TGCAGTGCTAGCATAACAGCGGATGAGCAGTTCTTC
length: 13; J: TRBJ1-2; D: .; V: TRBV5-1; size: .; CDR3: CASSEQKTGGYTF; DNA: TGCGCCAGCAGTGAGCAGAAAACGGGAGGCTACACCTTC
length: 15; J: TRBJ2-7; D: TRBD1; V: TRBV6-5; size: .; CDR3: CASRHSGTGHYEQYF; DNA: TGTGCCAGCAGACACTCAGGGACAGGACACTACGAGCAGTACTTC
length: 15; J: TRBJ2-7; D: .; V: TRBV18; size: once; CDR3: CASSPPSAGWYEQYF; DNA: TGTGCCAGCTCACCACCGAGTGCAGGATGGTACGAGCAGTACTTC
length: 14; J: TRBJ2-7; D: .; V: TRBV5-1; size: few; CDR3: CASSLGHRLYEQYF; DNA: TGCGCCAGCAGCTTGGGCCATAGACTCTACGAGCAGTACTTC
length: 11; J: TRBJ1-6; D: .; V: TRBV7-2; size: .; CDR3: CASSPGSPLHF; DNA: TGTGCCAGCAGCCCAGGATCACCCCTCCACTTT
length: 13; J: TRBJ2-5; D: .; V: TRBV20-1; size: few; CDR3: CSASHVYRETQYF; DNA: TGCAGTGCTAGCCACGTGTATAGAGAGACCCAGTACTTC
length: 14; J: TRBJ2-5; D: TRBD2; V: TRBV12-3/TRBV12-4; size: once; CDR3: CASRTSGNQETQYF; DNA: TGTGCCAGCCGGACTAGCGGGAACCAAGAGACCCAGTACTTC
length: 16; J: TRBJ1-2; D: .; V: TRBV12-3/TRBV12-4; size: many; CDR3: CASNPGTANPNYGYTF; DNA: TGTGCCAGCAACCCAGGGACCGCAAATCCTAACTATGGCTACACCTTC
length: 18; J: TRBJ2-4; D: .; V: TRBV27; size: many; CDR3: CASSLSGEDILAKNIQYF; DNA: TGTGCCAGCAGTTTATCGGGGGAAGACATCCTAGCCAAAAACATTCAGTACTTC
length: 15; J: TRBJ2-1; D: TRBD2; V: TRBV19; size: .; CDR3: CASSISSGSAYEQFF; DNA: TGTGCCAGTAGTATAAGTAGCGGGAGTGCCTATGAGCAGTTCTTC
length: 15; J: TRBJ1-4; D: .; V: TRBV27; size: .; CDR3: CASRPFRGFGEKLFF; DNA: TGTGCCAGCAGACCTTTTCGGGGCTTTGGGGAAAAACTGTTTTTT
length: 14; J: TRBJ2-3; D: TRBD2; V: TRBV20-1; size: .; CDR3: CSAVAGPSTDTQYF; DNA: TGCAGTGCCGTAGCGGGCCCGAGCACAGATACGCAGTATTTT